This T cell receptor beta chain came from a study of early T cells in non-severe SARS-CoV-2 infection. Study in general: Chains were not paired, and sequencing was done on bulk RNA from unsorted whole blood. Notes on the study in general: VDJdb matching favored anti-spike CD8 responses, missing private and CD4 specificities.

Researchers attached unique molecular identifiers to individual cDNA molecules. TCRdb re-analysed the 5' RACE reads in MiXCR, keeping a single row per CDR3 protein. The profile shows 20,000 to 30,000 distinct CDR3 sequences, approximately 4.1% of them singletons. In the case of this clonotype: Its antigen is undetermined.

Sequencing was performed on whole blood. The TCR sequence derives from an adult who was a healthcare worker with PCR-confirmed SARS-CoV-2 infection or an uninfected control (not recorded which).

Written as DNA, the CDR3 is TGTGCCACCAGCAGAGAACTAGCGGGAGTGGACACCGGGGAGCTGTTTTTT. Translation: CATSRELAGVDTGELFF. The chain employs TRBV15 and TRBJ2-2; TRBD2 matches 11 bases. Germline trimming cut 0 bases from V and 3 bases from J; bases unmatched to any gene: 3. Germline-derived CDR1 and CDR2 are LNHNV and YYDKDF (reference sequence). This CDR3 is built from 17 residues.